This T cell receptor beta chain stems from a study of blood T cell repertoires in COVID-19. Looking at the study overall: Samples taken during acute and convalescent COVID-19 were collected in the United States, Italy and Spain. Nucleic acid was either cDNA or gDNA, and it came from T cells, B-cell-depleted T cells, or PBMCs.

The CDR3 is 13 residues long. The germline CDR1 and CDR2 sequences are SGHNT and YENEEA. V lost 3 bases, J lost 4 bases, and 7 bases lay in between. This clone was found once. Authors' methods: Using reference gene primer amplification, nucleated cell counts were estimated. Some clones are missing from TCRdb's copy, which holds only in-frame ones; the method was immunoSEQ multiplex PCR. That table furnishes V, J and clone size, whereas the DNA furnished D and trimming. Among about 220,000 clones listed, around 83% were seen once. This chain connects TRBV11-3 to TRBJ2-1, with D possibly TRBD2 on 5 matching bases. Input material: peripheral blood. This receptor was obtained from a man in his forties or fifties with active or convalescent COVID-19. The CDR3 DNA reads as TGTGCCAGCAGCTTTGGACTTTACAATGAGCAGTTCTTC. This translates into CASSFGLYNEQFF.